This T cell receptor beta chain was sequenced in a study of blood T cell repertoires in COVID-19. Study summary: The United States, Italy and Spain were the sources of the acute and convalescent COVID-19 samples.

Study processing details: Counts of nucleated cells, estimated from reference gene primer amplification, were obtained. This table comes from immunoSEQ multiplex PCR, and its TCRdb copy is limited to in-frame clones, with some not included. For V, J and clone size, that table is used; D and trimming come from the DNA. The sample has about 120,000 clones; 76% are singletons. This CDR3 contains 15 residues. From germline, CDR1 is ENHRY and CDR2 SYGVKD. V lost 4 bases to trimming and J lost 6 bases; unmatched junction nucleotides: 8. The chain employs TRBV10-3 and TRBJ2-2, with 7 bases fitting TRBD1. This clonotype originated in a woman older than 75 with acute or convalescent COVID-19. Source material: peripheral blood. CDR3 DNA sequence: TGTGCCATCAGTGCTGTCAGGGGGTCCTCCGGGGAGCTGTTTTTT. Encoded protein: CAISAVRGSSGELFF.